The following is a T cell receptor (beta chain) sequence with its context. Its antigen is unidentified. The CDR3 loop spans 14 amino acids. Germline CDR1 SGHDT, CDR2 YYEEEE. V was shortened by 2 bases and J by 1 base, with 10 bases between the two germline ends. These data come from a study of T-cell memory formation after mild COVID-19. The wider study: Clusters of TCRs were largely donor specific.

Study-wide findings and caveats: Contracting clones from day 15 to 85 had balanced CD4/CD8; later expanders favoured CD4+.

Employing constant-segment primers, 5'RACE generated TCR alpha and TCR beta cDNA libraries bearing sample barcodes and UMIs. TCRdb independently ran MiXCR on the 5' RACE reads; one entry per CDR3 protein. The table records 400,000 or so distinct CDR3 sequences, roughly 20% of them present only once. The chain employs TRBV5-6 and TRBJ2-7; a possible D gene is TRBD1 (6 bases). The material sequenced was PBMCs or a T cell subset sorted from them (not recorded which). The receptor comes from an adult woman who had mild COVID-19 (a few samples of this study predate the infection). Cell type and time point are not known. CDR3 region: CASSLGQKSYEQYF. CDR3 sequence (DNA): TGTGCCAGCAGCTTAGGACAGAAGTCCTACGAGCAGTACTTC.